These T cell receptor beta chains were read from a single sample in a study of T cell repertoires in cytomegalovirus infection. TCRdb reanalysed the reads using MiXCR and keeps one entry per CDR3 protein. Found here are about 150,000 distinct CDR3 sequences, 20% to 25% of them singletons; the top ten hold roughly 9.7%. What was sequenced was PBMCs. These receptors came from a human donor in good health (CMV status not recorded). Some clones in this sample may be carry-over from other donors' samples. The CDR3 runs from the conserved cysteine through the conserved F or W. A D gene is named only where the DNA matches it firmly. Clone sizes are given selectively: once, few, many, or a class where the clone is expanded.

clone_size: few
j_call: TRBJ2-4
v_call: TRBV5-4
cdr3_length: 16
d_call: TRBD1
cdr3_aa: CASIDRVLGAKNIQYF
cdr3_nt: TGTGCCAGCATCGACAGGGTTCTAGGAGCCAAAAACATTCAGTACTTC

clone_size: many
j_call: TRBJ1-2
v_call: TRBV7-2
cdr3_length: 13
d_call: -
cdr3_aa: CASSLRGVDGYTF
cdr3_nt: TGTGCCAGCAGCCTAAGGGGCGTAGATGGCTACACCTTC

clone_size: -
j_call: TRBJ2-1
v_call: TRBV5-6
cdr3_length: 15
d_call: -
cdr3_aa: CASSFLQSSYNEQFF
cdr3_nt: TGTGCCAGCAGCTTCCTACAGAGCTCCTACAATGAGCAGTTCTTC

clone_size: -
j_call: TRBJ1-5
v_call: TRBV5-1
cdr3_length: 15
d_call: -
cdr3_aa: CASSLSRTDNQPQHF
cdr3_nt: TGCGCCAGCAGCTTGTCGAGGACAGACAATCAGCCCCAGCATTTT

clone_size: -
j_call: TRBJ2-3
v_call: TRBV28
cdr3_length: 16
d_call: TRBD2
cdr3_aa: CASKTERGGPQDTQYF
cdr3_nt: TGTGCCAGCAAGACCGAGCGGGGAGGGCCTCAAGATACGCAGTATTTT

clone_size: few
j_call: TRBJ1-1
v_call: TRBV28
cdr3_length: 15
d_call: -
cdr3_aa: CASSLRRTGRSEAFF
cdr3_nt: TGTGCCAGCAGTTTAAGGAGAACAGGACGGTCTGAAGCTTTCTTT

clone_size: few
j_call: TRBJ1-4
v_call: TRBV6-6
cdr3_length: 13
d_call: -
cdr3_aa: CASSLGRHEKLFF
cdr3_nt: TGTGCCAGCAGTTTGGGAAGGCATGAAAAACTGTTTTTT

clone_size: few
j_call: TRBJ1-4
v_call: TRBV28
cdr3_length: 15
d_call: -
cdr3_aa: CASSQRGGINEKLFF
cdr3_nt: TGTGCCAGCAGCCAACGTGGAGGGATTAATGAAAAACTGTTTTTT

clone_size: many
j_call: TRBJ1-1
v_call: TRBV7-2
cdr3_length: 14
d_call: -
cdr3_aa: CASSFEVLNTEAFF
cdr3_nt: TGTGCCAGCAGCTTCGAGGTTCTGAACACTGAAGCTTTCTTT

clone_size: -
j_call: TRBJ2-2
v_call: TRBV6-6
cdr3_length: 15
d_call: -
cdr3_aa: CASSPGLINNGELFF
cdr3_nt: TGTGCCAGCAGTCCGGGACTGATTAACAACGGGGAGCTGTTTTTT

clone_size: few
j_call: TRBJ2-3
v_call: TRBV20-1
cdr3_length: 16
d_call: TRBD2
cdr3_aa: CSARRTSGDYTDTQYF
cdr3_nt: TGCAGTGCTAGGCGGACTAGCGGGGACTACACAGATACGCAGTATTTT

clone_size: few
j_call: TRBJ2-1
v_call: TRBV2
cdr3_length: 13
d_call: TRBD2
cdr3_aa: CASRGGRYNEQFF
cdr3_nt: TGTGCCAGCCGCGGCGGGAGGTACAATGAGCAGTTCTTC

clone_size: -
j_call: TRBJ2-1
v_call: TRBV7-9
cdr3_length: 17
d_call: TRBD2
cdr3_aa: CASSSSGTSGPYNEQFF
cdr3_nt: TGTGCCAGCAGCTCCTCCGGGACTAGCGGCCCCTACAATGAGCAGTTCTTC

clone_size: -
j_call: TRBJ2-1
v_call: TRBV2
cdr3_length: 15
d_call: TRBD2
cdr3_aa: CASSPTSGLHNEQFF
cdr3_nt: TGTGCCAGCAGTCCGACTAGCGGGCTTCACAATGAGCAGTTCTTC

clone_size: -
j_call: TRBJ1-6
v_call: TRBV5-1
cdr3_length: 16
d_call: -
cdr3_aa: CASSLQGLQYNSPLHF
cdr3_nt: TGCGCCAGCAGCCTACAGGGTCTCCAATATAATTCACCCCTCCACTTT

clone_size: -
j_call: TRBJ2-2
v_call: TRBV6-5
cdr3_length: 16
d_call: TRBD2
cdr3_aa: CASRSPGTTDTGELFF
cdr3_nt: TGTGCCAGCAGGTCCCCCGGGACTACCGACACCGGGGAGCTGTTTTTT

clone_size: many
j_call: TRBJ1-1
v_call: TRBV7-6
cdr3_length: 14
d_call: TRBD1
cdr3_aa: CASSSGQPNTEAFF
cdr3_nt: TGTGCCAGCAGCTCGGGACAGCCGAACACTGAAGCTTTCTTT

clone_size: few
j_call: TRBJ2-7
v_call: TRBV11-2
cdr3_length: 16
d_call: TRBD1
cdr3_aa: CASSPEAKTGGYEQYF
cdr3_nt: TGTGCCAGCAGCCCAGAAGCTAAGACAGGGGGGTACGAGCAGTACTTC

clone_size: -
j_call: TRBJ2-7
v_call: TRBV7-2
cdr3_length: 16
d_call: -
cdr3_aa: CASSLGSRGRGYEQYF
cdr3_nt: TGTGCCAGCAGCTTAGGTAGCAGGGGAAGAGGATACGAGCAGTACTTC

clone_size: -
j_call: TRBJ2-1
v_call: TRBV20-1
cdr3_length: 14
d_call: -
cdr3_aa: CSARDYSSYNEQFF
cdr3_nt: TGCAGTGCTAGGGACTACAGCTCCTACAATGAGCAGTTCTTC

clone_size: -
j_call: TRBJ2-7
v_call: TRBV12-3/TRBV12-4
cdr3_length: 13
d_call: -
cdr3_aa: CASSPSTAYEQYF
cdr3_nt: TGTGCCAGCAGCCCCTCCACAGCCTACGAGCAGTACTTC

clone_size: -
j_call: TRBJ1-4
v_call: TRBV7-2
cdr3_length: 17
d_call: TRBD1
cdr3_aa: CASSSGTGQAKTGKLFF
cdr3_nt: TGTGCCAGCAGCTCCGGGACAGGGCAAGCAAAAACTGGAAAACTGTTTTTT

clone_size: -
j_call: TRBJ2-1
v_call: TRBV9
cdr3_length: 12
d_call: -
cdr3_aa: CASSVRWDEQFF
cdr3_nt: TGTGCCAGCAGCGTGCGGTGGGATGAGCAGTTCTTC

clone_size: -
j_call: TRBJ2-3
v_call: TRBV20-1
cdr3_length: 16
d_call: TRBD2
cdr3_aa: CSAGPGLAGEEDTQYF
cdr3_nt: TGCAGTGCTGGGCCGGGACTAGCGGGGGAGGAAGATACGCAGTATTTT

clone_size: -
j_call: TRBJ1-5
v_call: TRBV12-3/TRBV12-4
cdr3_length: 14
d_call: -
cdr3_aa: CASSNRDTNQPQHF
cdr3_nt: TGTGCCAGCAGTAACCGGGACACAAATCAGCCCCAGCATTTT

clone_size: -
j_call: TRBJ1-1
v_call: TRBV5-1
cdr3_length: 21
d_call: TRBD1
cdr3_aa: CASSFLTGGRGLHRMDTEAFF
cdr3_nt: TGCGCCAGCAGCTTCCTGACAGGGGGCCGGGGGCTCCACAGAATGGACACTGAAGCTTTCTTT

clone_size: -
j_call: TRBJ1-1
v_call: TRBV7-9
cdr3_length: 12
d_call: -
cdr3_aa: CASSLEVSKAFF
cdr3_nt: TGTGCCAGCAGCTTGGAGGTATCCAAAGCTTTCTTT

clone_size: -
j_call: TRBJ2-1
v_call: TRBV27
cdr3_length: 18
d_call: TRBD1
cdr3_aa: CASSSEPRRDRVRNEQFF
cdr3_nt: TGTGCCAGCAGTTCCGAGCCCCGTCGGGACAGGGTACGCAATGAGCAGTTCTTC

clone_size: many
j_call: TRBJ2-7
v_call: TRBV2
cdr3_length: 14
d_call: -
cdr3_aa: CASSDTDFPYEQYF
cdr3_nt: TGTGCCAGCAGTGACACGGATTTTCCCTACGAGCAGTACTTC

clone_size: few
j_call: TRBJ2-1
v_call: TRBV6-5
cdr3_length: 14
d_call: -
cdr3_aa: CASRDGGAYNEQFF
cdr3_nt: TGTGCCAGCCGGGACGGGGGAGCCTACAATGAGCAGTTCTTC

clone_size: few
j_call: TRBJ2-5
v_call: TRBV5-4
cdr3_length: 13
d_call: TRBD2
cdr3_aa: CASSLDPGGPGDF
cdr3_nt: TGTGCCAGCAGCTTGGACCCGGGAGGACCCGGGGACTTC